This T cell receptor beta chain comes out of a study of cytomegalovirus exposure and HLA in healthy donors. Notes on this clone: Antigen specificity is unknown. Germline and junction disagree at one end, which may indicate a read error.

Measured with immunoSEQ multiplex PCR; TCRdb has only the in-frame clones, and not every one. The table lists 240,000 or so clones, approximately 83% of them singletons, with 0.95% to 1.5% in the top ten. CDR3 length: 14 residues. CDR1 is KGHSH and CDR2 is LQKENI in the germline V gene. General study findings and limits: Diagnosis of cytomegalovirus status made by the classifier reportedly showed high specificity and sensitivity.

The V gene is TRBV18, the J gene TRBJ2-5; the match to TRBD2 covers 9 bases. The clonotype was recovered from a young woman in good health and CMV-seropositive. The specimen sequenced was PBMCs. This CDR3 reads CASSPPITSGRLDF. Here the CDR3 DNA reads TGTGCCAGCTCACCACCGATTACTAGCGGGCGCCTTGACTTC. Supplemented by reference TRBV18 and TRBJ2-5, the full variable domain reads NAGVMQNPRHLVRRRGQEARLRCSPMKGHSHVYWYRQLPEEGLKFMVYLQKENIIDESGMPKERFSAEFPKEGPSILRIQQVVRGDSAAYFCASSPPITSGRLDFGPGTRLLVL.